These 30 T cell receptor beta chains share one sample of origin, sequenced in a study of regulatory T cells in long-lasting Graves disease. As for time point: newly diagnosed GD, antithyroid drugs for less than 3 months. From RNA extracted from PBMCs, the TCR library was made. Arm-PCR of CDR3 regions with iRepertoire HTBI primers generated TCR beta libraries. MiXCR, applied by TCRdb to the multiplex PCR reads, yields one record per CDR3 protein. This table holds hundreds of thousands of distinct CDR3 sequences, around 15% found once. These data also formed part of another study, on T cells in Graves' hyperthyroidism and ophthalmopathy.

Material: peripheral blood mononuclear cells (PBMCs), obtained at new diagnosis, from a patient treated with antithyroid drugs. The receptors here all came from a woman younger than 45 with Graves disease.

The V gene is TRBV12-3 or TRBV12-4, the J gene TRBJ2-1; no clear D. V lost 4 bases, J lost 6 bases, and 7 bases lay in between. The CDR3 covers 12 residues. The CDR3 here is CASSSGTNEQFF. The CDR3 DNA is TGTGCCAGCAGTTCCGGCACCAATGAGCAGTTCTTC.

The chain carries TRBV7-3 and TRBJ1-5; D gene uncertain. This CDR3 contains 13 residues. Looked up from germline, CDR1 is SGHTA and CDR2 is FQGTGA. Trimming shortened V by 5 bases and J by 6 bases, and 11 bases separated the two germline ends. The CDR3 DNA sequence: TGTGCCAGCAGCCTATCCCCTTTTCAGCCCCAGCATTTT. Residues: CASSLSPFQPQHF.

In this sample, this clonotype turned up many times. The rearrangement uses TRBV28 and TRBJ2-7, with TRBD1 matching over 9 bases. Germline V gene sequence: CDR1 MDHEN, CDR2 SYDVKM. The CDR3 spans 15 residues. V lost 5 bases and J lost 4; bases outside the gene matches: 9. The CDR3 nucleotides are TGTGCCAGCAGTGAGCCGGGACAGGGAATATACGAGCAGTACTTC. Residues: CASSEPGQGIYEQYF. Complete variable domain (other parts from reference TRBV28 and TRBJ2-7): DVKVTQSSRYLVKRTGEKVFLECVQDMDHENMFWYRQDPGLGLRLIYFSYDVKMKEKGDIPEGYSVSREKKERFSLILESASTNQTSMYLCASSEPGQGIYEQYFGPGTRLTVT.

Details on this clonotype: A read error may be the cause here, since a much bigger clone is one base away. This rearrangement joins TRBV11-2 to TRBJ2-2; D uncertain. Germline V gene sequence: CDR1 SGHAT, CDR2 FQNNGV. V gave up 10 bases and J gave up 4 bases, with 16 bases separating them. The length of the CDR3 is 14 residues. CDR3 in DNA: TGTGCCAACATCAAAAGTGGGCTCACCGGGGAGCTGTTTTTT. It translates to CANIKSGLTGELFF.

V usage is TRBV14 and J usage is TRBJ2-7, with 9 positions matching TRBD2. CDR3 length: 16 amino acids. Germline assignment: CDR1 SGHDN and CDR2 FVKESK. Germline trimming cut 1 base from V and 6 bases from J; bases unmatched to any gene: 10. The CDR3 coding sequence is TGTGCCAGCAGCCAAGGCAGGGCGGGAGGGCCGACCGAGCAGTACTTC. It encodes CASSQGRAGGPTEQYF.

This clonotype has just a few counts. Here the CDR3 reads CASSYGDGNIQYF. The CDR3 DNA reads TGTGCCAGCAGCTACGGGGACGGAAACATTCAGTACTTC. V and J are TRBV5-6 and TRBJ2-4; D possibly matches TRBD1 or TRBD2 (5 bases each). The V end was cut by 3 bases, the J end by 6 bases, with 10 bases between. This CDR3 comprises 13 residues. The germline V gene has CDR1 SGHDT and CDR2 YYEEEE.

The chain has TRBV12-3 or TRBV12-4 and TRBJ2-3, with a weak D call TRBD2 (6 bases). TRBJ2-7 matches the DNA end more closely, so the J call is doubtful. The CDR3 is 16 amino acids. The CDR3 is CASSRHRRAALYEQYF. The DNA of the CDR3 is TGTGCCAGCAGCCGCCACCGGAGGGCCGCTCTCTACGAGCAGTACTTC.

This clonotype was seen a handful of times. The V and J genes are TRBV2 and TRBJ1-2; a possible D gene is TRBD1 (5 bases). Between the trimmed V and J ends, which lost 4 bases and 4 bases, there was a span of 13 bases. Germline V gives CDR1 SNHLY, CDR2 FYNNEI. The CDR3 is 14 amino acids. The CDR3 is CASSGSGQIYGYTF. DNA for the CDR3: TGTGCCAGCAGTGGGTCGGGGCAGATCTATGGCTACACCTTC.

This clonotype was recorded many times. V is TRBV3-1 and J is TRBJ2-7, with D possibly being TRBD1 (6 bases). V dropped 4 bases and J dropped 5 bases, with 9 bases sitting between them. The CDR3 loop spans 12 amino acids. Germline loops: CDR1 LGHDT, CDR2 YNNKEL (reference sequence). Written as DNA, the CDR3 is TGTGCCAGCAGCCCCAGGACAGACGAGCAGTACTTC. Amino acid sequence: CASSPRTDEQYF.

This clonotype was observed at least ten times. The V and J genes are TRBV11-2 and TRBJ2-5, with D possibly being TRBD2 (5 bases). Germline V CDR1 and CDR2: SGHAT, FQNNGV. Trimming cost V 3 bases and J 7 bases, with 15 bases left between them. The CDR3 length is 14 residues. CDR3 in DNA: TGTGCCAGCAGCTTGATCCTTCTGGGAGTGACCCAGTACTTC. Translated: CASSLILLGVTQYF. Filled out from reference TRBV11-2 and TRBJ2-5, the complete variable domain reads EAGVAQSPRYKIIEKRQSVAFWCNPISGHATLYWYQQILGQGPKLLIQFQNNGVVDDSQLPKDRFSAERLKGVDSTLKIQPAKLEDSAVYLCASSLILLGVTQYFGPGTRLLVL.

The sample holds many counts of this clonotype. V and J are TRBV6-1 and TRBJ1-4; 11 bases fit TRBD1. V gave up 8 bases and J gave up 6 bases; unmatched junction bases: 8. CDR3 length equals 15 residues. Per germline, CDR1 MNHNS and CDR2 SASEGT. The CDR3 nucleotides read TGTGCCAGCCAGCGGACAGGGGGCGCCTATGAAAAACTGTTTTTT. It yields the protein CASQRTGGAYEKLFF.

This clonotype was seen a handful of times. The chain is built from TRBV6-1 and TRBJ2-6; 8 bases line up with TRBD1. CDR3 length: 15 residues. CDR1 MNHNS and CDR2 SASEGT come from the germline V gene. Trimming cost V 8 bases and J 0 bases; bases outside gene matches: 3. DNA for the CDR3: TGTGCCAGCGGAACAGGGGGCTCTGGGGCCAACGTCCTGACTTTC. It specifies CASGTGGSGANVLTF.

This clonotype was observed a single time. CDR3 coding DNA: TGCAGTGCTAACCGTTTCGTGGGAGATGATACGCAGTATTTT. This gives the protein CSANRFVGDDTQYF. V and J are TRBV20-1 and TRBJ2-3; D is possibly TRBD2 (5 bases). Germline CDR1 is DFQATT and CDR2 is SNEGSKA (reference sequence). The ends were cut back, 4 bases at V and 6 bases at J, with 17 bases in the middle. CDR3 length: 14 residues.

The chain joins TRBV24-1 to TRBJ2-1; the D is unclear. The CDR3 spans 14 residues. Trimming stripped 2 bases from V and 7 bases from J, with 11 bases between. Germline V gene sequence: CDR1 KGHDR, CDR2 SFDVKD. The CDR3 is CATSDSSFINEQFF. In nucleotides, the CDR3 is TGTGCCACCAGTGATTCGTCCTTTATTAATGAGCAGTTCTTC.

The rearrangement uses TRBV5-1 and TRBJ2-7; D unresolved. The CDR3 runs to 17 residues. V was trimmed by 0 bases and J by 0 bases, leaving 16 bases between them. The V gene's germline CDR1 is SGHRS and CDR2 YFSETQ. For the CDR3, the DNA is TGCGCCAGCAGCTTGGCCGTTGGGCCCGCAAGCTCCTACGAGCAGTACTTC. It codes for CASSLAVGPASSYEQYF.

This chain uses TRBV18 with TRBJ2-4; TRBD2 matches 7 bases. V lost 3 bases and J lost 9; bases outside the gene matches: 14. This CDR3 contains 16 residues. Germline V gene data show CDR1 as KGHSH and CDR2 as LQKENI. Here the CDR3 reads CASSPPQEGWGGIQYF. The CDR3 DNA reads TGTGCCAGCTCACCCCCCCAGGAGGGCTGGGGGGGCATTCAGTACTTC.

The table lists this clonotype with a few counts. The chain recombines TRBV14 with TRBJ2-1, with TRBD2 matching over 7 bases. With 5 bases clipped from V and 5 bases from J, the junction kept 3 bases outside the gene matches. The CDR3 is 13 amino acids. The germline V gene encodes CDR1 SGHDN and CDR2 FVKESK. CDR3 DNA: TGTGCCAGCAGCAGGCTAGCGGACAATGAGCAGTTCTTC. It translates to CASSRLADNEQFF. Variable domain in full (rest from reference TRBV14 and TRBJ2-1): EAGVTQFPSHSVIEKGQTVTLRCDPISGHDNLYWYRRVMGKEIKFLLHFVKESKQDESGMPNNRFLAERTGGTYSTLKVQPAELEDSGVYFCASSRLADNEQFFGPGTRLTVL.

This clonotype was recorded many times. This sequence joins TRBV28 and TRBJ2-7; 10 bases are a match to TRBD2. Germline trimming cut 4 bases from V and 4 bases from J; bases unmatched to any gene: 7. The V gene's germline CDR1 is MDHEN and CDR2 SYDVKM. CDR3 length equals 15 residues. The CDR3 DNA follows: TGTGCCAGCAGTTCCGCTAGCGGGAGAGAATACGAGCAGTACTTC. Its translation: CASSSASGREYEQYF.

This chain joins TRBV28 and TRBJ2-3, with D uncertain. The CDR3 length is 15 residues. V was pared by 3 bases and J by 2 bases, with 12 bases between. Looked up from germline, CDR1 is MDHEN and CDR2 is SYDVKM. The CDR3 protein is CASSLSDGFTDTQYF. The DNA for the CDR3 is TGTGCCAGCAGTTTGTCGGACGGATTCACAGATACGCAGTATTTT.

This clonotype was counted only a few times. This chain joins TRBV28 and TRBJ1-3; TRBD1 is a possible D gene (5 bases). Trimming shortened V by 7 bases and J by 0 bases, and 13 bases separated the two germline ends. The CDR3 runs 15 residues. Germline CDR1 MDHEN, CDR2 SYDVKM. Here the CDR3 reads CASTPGGVSGNTIYF. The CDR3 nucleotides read TGTGCCAGCACCCCTGGGGGAGTCTCTGGAAACACCATATATTTT.

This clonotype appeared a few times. CDR3 coding DNA: TGTGCCAGCAGCTTAGGCGGCGGGAGGGCAGGCGAGCAGTACTTC. Translating gives CASSLGGGRAGEQYF. The rearrangement joins TRBV7-2 to TRBJ2-7; TRBD2 agrees at 9 bases. Germline CDR1 is SGHTA and CDR2 is FQGNSA. V trimming: 1 base; J trimming: 6 bases; junction bases outside the gene matches: 7. This CDR3 comprises 15 residues.

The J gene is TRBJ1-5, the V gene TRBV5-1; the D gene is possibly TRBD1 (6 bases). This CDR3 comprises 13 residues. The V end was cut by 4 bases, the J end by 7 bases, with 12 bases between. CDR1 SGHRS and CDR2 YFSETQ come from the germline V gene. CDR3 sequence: CASSGDNGQPQHF. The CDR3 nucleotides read TGCGCCAGCAGCGGGGACAATGGACAGCCCCAGCATTTT.

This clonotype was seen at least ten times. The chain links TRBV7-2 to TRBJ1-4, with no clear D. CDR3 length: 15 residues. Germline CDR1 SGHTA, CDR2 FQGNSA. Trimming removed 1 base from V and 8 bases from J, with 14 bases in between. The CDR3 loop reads CASSLGLSLGEKLFF. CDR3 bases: TGTGCCAGCAGCTTAGGACTGTCCCTCGGGGAAAAACTGTTTTTT.

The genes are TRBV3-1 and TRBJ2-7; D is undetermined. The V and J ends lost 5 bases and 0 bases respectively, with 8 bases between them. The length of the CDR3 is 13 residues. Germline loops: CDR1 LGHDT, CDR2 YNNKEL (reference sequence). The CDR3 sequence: CASSKKSSYEQYF. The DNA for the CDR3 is TGTGCCAGCAGCAAGAAGAGCTCCTACGAGCAGTACTTC.

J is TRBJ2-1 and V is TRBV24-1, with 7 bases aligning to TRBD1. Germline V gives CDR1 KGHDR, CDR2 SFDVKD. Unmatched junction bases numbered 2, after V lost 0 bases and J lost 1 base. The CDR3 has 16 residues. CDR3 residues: CATSDLPRGSYNEQFF. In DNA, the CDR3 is TGTGCCACCAGTGATTTGCCCAGGGGGTCCTACAATGAGCAGTTCTTC.

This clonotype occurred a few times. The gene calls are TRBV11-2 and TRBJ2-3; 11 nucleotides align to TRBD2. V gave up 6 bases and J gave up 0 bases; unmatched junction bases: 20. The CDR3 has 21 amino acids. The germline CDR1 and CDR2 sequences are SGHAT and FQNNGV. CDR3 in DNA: TGTGCCAGCAGTCGCCCCCGGAATAGCGGGAGGGCCCTTTCTAGCACAGATACGCAGTATTTT. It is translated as CASSRPRNSGRALSSTDTQYF. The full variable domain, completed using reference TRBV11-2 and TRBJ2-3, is EAGVAQSPRYKIIEKRQSVAFWCNPISGHATLYWYQQILGQGPKLLIQFQNNGVVDDSQLPKDRFSAERLKGVDSTLKIQPAKLEDSAVYLCASSRPRNSGRALSSTDTQYFGPGTRLTVL.

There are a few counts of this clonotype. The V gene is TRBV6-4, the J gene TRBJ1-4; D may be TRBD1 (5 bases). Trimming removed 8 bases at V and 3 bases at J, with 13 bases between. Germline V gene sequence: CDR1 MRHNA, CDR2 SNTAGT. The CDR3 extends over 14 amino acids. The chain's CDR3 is CASRGTVPNEKLFF. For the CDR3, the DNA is TGTGCCAGCCGCGGGACCGTTCCTAATGAAAAACTGTTTTTT.

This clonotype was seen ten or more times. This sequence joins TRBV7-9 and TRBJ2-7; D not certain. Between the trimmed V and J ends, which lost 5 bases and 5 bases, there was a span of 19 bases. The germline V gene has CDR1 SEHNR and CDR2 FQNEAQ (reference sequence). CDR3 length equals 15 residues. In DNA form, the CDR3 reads TGTGCCAGCAGCCCGTTAGTGGTGAGTTCTGACGAGCAGTACTTC. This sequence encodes CASSPLVVSSDEQYF.

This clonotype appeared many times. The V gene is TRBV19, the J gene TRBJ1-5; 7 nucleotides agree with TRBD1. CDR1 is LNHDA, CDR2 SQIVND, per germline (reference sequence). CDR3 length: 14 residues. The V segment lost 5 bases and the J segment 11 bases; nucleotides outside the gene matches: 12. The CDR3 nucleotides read TGTGCCAGTAGTTCGGGACAGACTTTATCTACCCAGCATTTT. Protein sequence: CASSSGQTLSTQHF.

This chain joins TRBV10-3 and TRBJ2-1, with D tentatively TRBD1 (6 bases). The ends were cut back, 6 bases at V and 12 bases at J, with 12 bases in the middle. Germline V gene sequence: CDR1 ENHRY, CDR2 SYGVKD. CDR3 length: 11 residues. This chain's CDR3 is CAISKQGAQFF. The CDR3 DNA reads TGTGCCATCAGCAAACAGGGAGCGCAGTTCTTC.